This is a list of T cell receptor beta chains from one sample in a study of T cell responses to AZD1222 COVID-19 vaccine. The protocol was immunoSEQ multiplex PCR, while the TCRdb copy is restricted to in-frame clones and leaves out a portion. The sample carries about 150,000 clones, 70% to 90% recorded once. The input for sequencing was peripheral blood, taken on day 0 of MenACWY control vaccination. The receptors derive from an adult in good health. CDR3s include the opening cysteine and the closing phenylalanine or tryptophan. Each record gives: J gene, D gene, V gene, clone size, CDR3 DNA, CDR3 protein. A D gene is named only where the DNA matches it firmly. A row's size may be missing; if present it is once, few, many or a size class.

j_call: TRBJ2-5; d_call: TRBD2; v_call: TRBV18; clone_size: .; cdr3_nt: TGTGCCAGCTCACCGCCTCCGGGGGGTGTAGAGACCCAGTACTTC; cdr3_aa: CASSPPPGGVETQYF
j_call: TRBJ2-1; d_call: .; v_call: TRBV5-6; clone_size: .; cdr3_nt: TGTGCCAGCAGCTTAATAACAGTGAATGAGCAGTTCTTC; cdr3_aa: CASSLITVNEQFF
j_call: TRBJ2-1; d_call: .; v_call: TRBV11-2; clone_size: .; cdr3_nt: TGTGCCAGCAGCTTAGTACTAGTCCCTCCCCAGGACAATGAGCAGTTCTTC; cdr3_aa: CASSLVLVPPQDNEQFF
j_call: TRBJ2-2; d_call: .; v_call: TRBV11-2; clone_size: .; cdr3_nt: TGTGCCAGCAGCCCCTATGGTACAGCAGCGAACACCGGGGAGCTGTTTTTT; cdr3_aa: CASSPYGTAANTGELFF
j_call: TRBJ2-1; d_call: TRBD2; v_call: TRBV24-1; clone_size: .; cdr3_nt: TGTGCCACCAGTGAGAGACTAGCTAAATCCTACAATGAGCAGTTCTTC; cdr3_aa: CATSERLAKSYNEQFF
j_call: TRBJ1-2; d_call: .; v_call: TRBV3-1/TRBV3-2; clone_size: .; cdr3_nt: TGTGCCAGCAGCTCGGGGCTCGTGGACTATGGCTACACCTTC; cdr3_aa: CASSSGLVDYGYTF
j_call: TRBJ2-5; d_call: .; v_call: TRBV7-9; clone_size: .; cdr3_nt: TGTGCCAGCAGCGGAGCCCTTGTACAGCCCCAAGAGACCCAGTACTTC; cdr3_aa: CASSGALVQPQETQYF
j_call: TRBJ2-1; d_call: .; v_call: TRBV30; clone_size: once; cdr3_nt: TGTGCCTGGATAGGGTACAATGAGCAGTTCTTC; cdr3_aa: CAWIGYNEQFF
j_call: TRBJ2-5; d_call: TRBD2; v_call: TRBV11-2; clone_size: once; cdr3_nt: TGTGCCAGCAGCTTAGACGGCGGGAGGGTGGAGACCCAGTACTTC; cdr3_aa: CASSLDGGRVETQYF
j_call: TRBJ1-2; d_call: .; v_call: TRBV2; clone_size: .; cdr3_nt: TGTGCCAGCATGGTGACAGGCCATTGGGGCTATGGCTACACCTTC; cdr3_aa: CASMVTGHWGYGYTF
j_call: TRBJ1-1; d_call: .; v_call: TRBV7-9; clone_size: few; cdr3_nt: TGTGCCAGCAGCCTCATAGGGGACTCTGAAGCTTTCTTT; cdr3_aa: CASSLIGDSEAFF
j_call: TRBJ1-5; d_call: TRBD1; v_call: TRBV3-1/TRBV3-2; clone_size: .; cdr3_nt: TGTGCCAGCAGCCAAGACCCGACAGGGGGACAGCCCCAGCATTTT; cdr3_aa: CASSQDPTGGQPQHF
j_call: TRBJ2-2; d_call: TRBD1; v_call: TRBV19; clone_size: .; cdr3_nt: TGTGCCAGTAGGGCCGGACAGGGGGCCGTCGGGGAGCTGTTTTTT; cdr3_aa: CASRAGQGAVGELFF
j_call: TRBJ2-1; d_call: .; v_call: TRBV11-2; clone_size: .; cdr3_nt: TGTGCCAGCAGCTTAGCCGAGGGGGGTGGTTACAATGAGCAGTTCTTC; cdr3_aa: CASSLAEGGGYNEQFF
j_call: TRBJ2-2; d_call: .; v_call: TRBV19; clone_size: .; cdr3_nt: TGTGCCAGTAGTATTCATGGAACCGGGGAGCTGTTTTTT; cdr3_aa: CASSIHGTGELFF
j_call: TRBJ2-7; d_call: .; v_call: TRBV30; clone_size: .; cdr3_nt: TGTGCCTGGAGTGTATCTCGGTACGAGCAGTACTTC; cdr3_aa: CAWSVSRYEQYF
j_call: TRBJ1-2; d_call: .; v_call: TRBV5-1; clone_size: .; cdr3_nt: TGCGCCAGCAGCAAAAATAGGGATTCTAACTATGGCTACACCTTC; cdr3_aa: CASSKNRDSNYGYTF
j_call: TRBJ1-4; d_call: TRBD1; v_call: TRBV5-1; clone_size: .; cdr3_nt: TGCGCCAGCAGCTGGGGATCCACAGGGGCAGGTGAAAAACTGTTTTTT; cdr3_aa: CASSWGSTGAGEKLFF
j_call: TRBJ1-2; d_call: TRBD1; v_call: TRBV28; clone_size: .; cdr3_nt: TGTCCTGTAGACAGGGGAAACTATGGCTACACCTTC; cdr3_aa: CPVDRGNYGYTF
j_call: TRBJ1-1; d_call: .; v_call: TRBV5-1; clone_size: .; cdr3_nt: TGCGCCAGCAGCTTACAGGGTCGGGGGAACACTGAAGCTTTCTTT; cdr3_aa: CASSLQGRGNTEAFF
j_call: TRBJ2-3; d_call: .; v_call: TRBV5-1; clone_size: few; cdr3_nt: TGCGCCAGCAGCCCGGGGCGCCCTAGCGTAGATACGCAGTATTTT; cdr3_aa: CASSPGRPSVDTQYF
j_call: TRBJ2-1; d_call: .; v_call: TRBV7-9; clone_size: .; cdr3_nt: TGTGCCAGCAGCCCCAATCCGGGTGAGCAGTTCTTC; cdr3_aa: CASSPNPGEQFF
j_call: TRBJ2-5; d_call: .; v_call: TRBV28; clone_size: .; cdr3_nt: TGTGCCAGCAGAAGACCCGGGGCGGGGGAGACCCAGTACTTC; cdr3_aa: CASRRPGAGETQYF
j_call: TRBJ2-2; d_call: TRBD2; v_call: TRBV3-1/TRBV3-2; clone_size: .; cdr3_nt: TGTGCCAGCAGCCTCCTGAGCGGGGGAAACACCGGGGAGCTGTTTTTT; cdr3_aa: CASSLLSGGNTGELFF
j_call: TRBJ2-3; d_call: .; v_call: TRBV5-5; clone_size: .; cdr3_nt: TGTGCCAGCAGCTTGGGCGGTCAGGGCACAGATACGCAGTATTTT; cdr3_aa: CASSLGGQGTDTQYF
j_call: TRBJ1-2; d_call: .; v_call: TRBV5-1; clone_size: .; cdr3_nt: TGCGCCAGCAAGGCTGTTACTTCCCTAGTCTATGGCTACACCTTC; cdr3_aa: CASKAVTSLVYGYTF
j_call: TRBJ2-1; d_call: TRBD2; v_call: TRBV5-4; clone_size: .; cdr3_nt: TGTGCCAGCAGCCGGGGACTAGCGGGATCCTACAATGAGCAGTTCTTC; cdr3_aa: CASSRGLAGSYNEQFF
j_call: TRBJ2-1; d_call: .; v_call: TRBV14; clone_size: .; cdr3_nt: TGTGCCAGCAGCCGCGAGGATGAGCAGTTCTTC; cdr3_aa: CASSREDEQFF
j_call: TRBJ2-1; d_call: TRBD2; v_call: TRBV19; clone_size: .; cdr3_nt: TGTGCCAGTAGTACCAGAAGCGGGAGGAACTACAATGAGCAGTTCTTC; cdr3_aa: CASSTRSGRNYNEQFF
j_call: TRBJ1-6; d_call: .; v_call: TRBV19; clone_size: .; cdr3_nt: TGTGCCAGTAGGGGTTCACCCCTCCACTTT; cdr3_aa: CASRGSPLHF
j_call: TRBJ2-1; d_call: .; v_call: TRBV19; clone_size: .; cdr3_nt: TGTGCCAGTAGTATGAGGGAGTTTGAGCAGTTCTTC; cdr3_aa: CASSMREFEQFF
j_call: TRBJ1-2; d_call: .; v_call: TRBV6-5; clone_size: .; cdr3_nt: TGTGCCAGCATGCCAGGAGCTAACTATGGCTACACCTTC; cdr3_aa: CASMPGANYGYTF
j_call: TRBJ2-1; d_call: .; v_call: TRBV27; clone_size: .; cdr3_nt: TGTGCCAGCAGTCCAACCTCCCGTGGGGGTCCCTACAATGAGCAGTTCTTC; cdr3_aa: CASSPTSRGGPYNEQFF
j_call: TRBJ1-5; d_call: .; v_call: TRBV28; clone_size: few; cdr3_nt: TGTGCCAGCAGTCAGTATGTCAGCAATCAGCCCCAGCATTTT; cdr3_aa: CASSQYVSNQPQHF
j_call: TRBJ1-5; d_call: .; v_call: TRBV5-1; clone_size: .; cdr3_nt: TGCGCCAGCAGCCGGGACGTGGGTCAGCCCCAGCATTTT; cdr3_aa: CASSRDVGQPQHF
j_call: TRBJ2-3; d_call: TRBD2; v_call: TRBV6-6; clone_size: .; cdr3_nt: TGTGCCAGCAGTCGCCGAACGACTAGCGGGGGCACAGATACGCAGTATTTT; cdr3_aa: CASSRRTTSGGTDTQYF
j_call: TRBJ1-2; d_call: .; v_call: TRBV30; clone_size: once; cdr3_nt: TGTGCCTGGAGTGTGCCTCGGGACTTCTATGGCTACACCTTC; cdr3_aa: CAWSVPRDFYGYTF